The rows below give T cell receptor beta chains drawn from one sample of a study of cytomegalovirus exposure and HLA in healthy donors. Measured with immunoSEQ multiplex PCR; TCRdb has only the in-frame clones, and not every one. The profile shows 200,000 to 250,000 clones, over 70% of them singletons. The specimen sequenced was PBMCs. The source is a woman aged 25 to 45 in good health and CMV-seropositive. CDR3s include the opening cysteine and the closing phenylalanine or tryptophan. D genes are given only for firm matches. Rows give clone size only sometimes, using once, few, many, or a class for an expanded clone.

abundance	d_gene	j_gene	v_gene	CDR3nt	CDR3aa
few	.	TRBJ1-5	TRBV4-1	TGCGCCAGCAGCCTGGAGCCCGGACAGCCCCAGCATTTT	CASSLEPGQPQHF
.	.	TRBJ1-1	TRBV5-1	TGCGCCAGCAGCGTCGGACATACCACGAGGAACACTGAAGCTTTCTTT	CASSVGHTTRNTEAFF
.	.	TRBJ2-7	TRBV27	TGTGCCAGCAGTTTAGGCCGAGGTAGGGCAGGGGATCCCTACGAGCAGTACTTC	CASSLGRGRAGDPYEQYF
.	TRBD1	TRBJ2-5	TRBV6-1	TGTGCCAGCCTGAGGGACAGGGGAGAGACCCAGTACTTC	CASLRDRGETQYF
few	.	TRBJ2-7	TRBV5-1	TGCGCCAGCAGCTTAACCTACGAGCAGTACTTC	CASSLTYEQYF
.	.	TRBJ1-1	TRBV27	TGTGCCAGCAGTGCCCGGGGCTTCTCTTACGCTGAAGCTTTCTTT	CASSARGFSYAEAFF
.	.	TRBJ1-2	TRBV11-2	TGTGCCAGCAGCCCCTCAGGCGTAGGTGGCTACACCTTC	CASSPSGVGGYTF
.	TRBD1	TRBJ1-5	TRBV29-1	TGCAGCGTTCTGACAGGGTCAAATCAGCCCCAGCATTTT	CSVLTGSNQPQHF
.	.	TRBJ2-1	TRBV6-5	TGTGCCAGCAGTTACACGAGGTCCAGCCGATACAATGAGCAGTTCTTC	CASSYTRSSRYNEQFF
.	.	TRBJ1-3	TRBV2	TGTGCGGCCAGCCCCCCCGGACGGGGAAACACCATATATTTT	CAASPPGRGNTIYF
few	TRBD1	TRBJ2-1	TRBV9	TGTGCCAGCAGCGGCGACAGGGATGGCCATGAGCAGTTCTTC	CASSGDRDGHEQFF
once	TRBD2	TRBJ2-1	TRBV19	TGTGCCAGTAGTTCGCTTCTGGGGGAGACTAGCGGGAGCAGCAGGGGTGAGCAGTTCTTC	CASSSLLGETSGSSRGEQFF
.	.	TRBJ2-1	TRBV4-3	TGCGCCAGCAGCCTCTTAGGGGACATTCTCTCCAATGAGCAGTTCTTC	CASSLLGDILSNEQFF
once	.	TRBJ2-5	TRBV11-3	TGTGCCAGCAGCCGAGGACAGAACCAAGAGACCCAGTACTTC	CASSRGQNQETQYF
.	.	TRBJ1-4	TRBV5-1	TGCGCCAGCAGCTTGTTAGGGCTTGTCGGGGAAAAACTGTTTTTT	CASSLLGLVGEKLFF
.	TRBD1	TRBJ2-5	TRBV5-1	TGCGCCAGCAGCCGGGACAGGGGGGTCCAAGAGACCCAGTACTTC	CASSRDRGVQETQYF
.	.	TRBJ2-1	TRBV7-9	TGTGCCAGCAGCTTAGCGGGACAAGGCGATGAGCAGTTCTTC	CASSLAGQGDEQFF
.	.	TRBJ2-3	TRBV5-1	TGCGCCAGCAGCCGGGACTATACGCAGTATTTT	CASSRDYTQYF
.	.	TRBJ2-1	TRBV9	TGTGCCAGCAGCGGTGGGAGGATGGGGAATGAGCAGTTCTTC	CASSGGRMGNEQFF
once	.	TRBJ1-5	TRBV7-9	TGTGCCAGCAGCCGAGGCACAGGGTCCCAGCCCCAGCATTTT	CASSRGTGSQPQHF
.	TRBD2	TRBJ2-3	TRBV7-6	TGTGCCAGCAGCTTATACATTAGCGGGAGGCCCACAGATACGCAGTATTTT	CASSLYISGRPTDTQYF
medium-sized	.	TRBJ2-7	TRBV6-1	TGTGCCGGCGAGTCAGGAACGGGCACCGACGAGCAGTACTTC	CAGESGTGTDEQYF
.	.	TRBJ1-1	TRBV7-9	TGTGCCAGCAGCTTAGAAGGTGGGCAGGTAGAAGCTTTCTTT	CASSLEGGQVEAFF
.	TRBD1	TRBJ1-2	TRBV5-1	TGCGCCAGCAGCTTGGCGCAGGGGGGTTCCTATGGCTACACCTTC	CASSLAQGGSYGYTF
.	.	TRBJ2-1	TRBV2	TGTGCCAGCAGTGAGACAGCCGAGTTCTTC	CASSETAEFF